Sequencing of this T cell receptor (beta chain) was carried out in a study of shared clonotypes between healthy human individuals. Across the whole study: CD4 naive cells filled three plates per donor, CD4 memory three, CD8 naive two and CD8 memory one.

Study-level findings and limits: Despite large depth, sorted-subset datasets appeared incompletely sequenced.

V lost 3 bases and J lost 0, with 11 bases in between. The germline gives CDR1 LNHDA, CDR2 SQIVND (reference sequence). The CDR3 contains 15 residues. In the case of this clone: Its matching antigen is unknown.

A deep-level run was used for the assay. Here immunoSEQ multiplex PCR was the method, and the copy in TCRdb shows in-frame clones only, minus some. The data show about 2.1 million clones, 80% to 95% seen once. CD45RO-negative cells were positively selected for CCR7, leaving out terminally differentiated effector memory CD45RA+ cells. This sequence was found in a man aged 18 to 29 in good health. Some clones in this sample may be carry-over from other donors' samples. The V call is TRBV19, the J call TRBJ1-1, with D possibly TRBD1 on 5 matching bases. The sample consisted of naive CD8+ T cells from PBMCs. Written as DNA, the CDR3 is TGTGCCAGTAGTATCGTTCGACAGATGAACACTGAAGCTTTCTTT. This sequence encodes CASSIVRQMNTEAFF.